Below, 22 T cell receptor beta chains from the same sample are listed, as sequenced in a study of neurological immune-mediated disorders. TCRdb re-analysed the 5' RACE reads in MiXCR, keeping a single row per CDR3 protein. This table has roughly 32,000 distinct CDR3 sequences, 13% appearing once. The sample's time point: technical triplicate 2. Sequenced sample: CD4+ T cells from blood. Receptors originate from a female donor with HTLV-1-associated myelopathy (HAM/TSP).

This clonotype has at least ten counts. The chain recombines TRBV20-1 with TRBJ2-3; 8 bases fit TRBD2. The length of the CDR3 is 14 residues. The junction had 4 bases not matched to a gene; V was cut back by 3 bases and J by 2 bases. The germline gives CDR1 DFQATT, CDR2 SNEGSKA (reference sequence). CDR3 loop: CSARLAGSTDTQYF. The DNA for the CDR3 is TGCAGTGCTAGGTTAGCGGGATCCACAGATACGCAGTATTTT.

This clonotype is termed medium-sized (0.01 to 0.1%). The chain carries TRBV7-9 and TRBJ1-4; D unclear. V dropped 6 bases and J dropped 4 bases, with 12 bases sitting between them. The CDR3 extends over 14 amino acids. Germline V gene lookup returns CDR1 SEHNR and CDR2 FQNEAQ (reference sequence). CDR3: CASSSRFGNEKLFF. As DNA, the CDR3 is TGTGCCAGCAGTTCCCGCTTTGGTAATGAAAAACTGTTTTTT. The full variable domain, its missing parts supplied by reference TRBV7-9 and TRBJ1-4, is DTGVSQNPRHKITKRGQNVTFRCDPISEHNRLYWYRQTLGQGPEFLTYFQNEAQLEKSRLLSDRFSAERPKGSFSTLEIQRTEQGDSAMYLCASSSRFGNEKLFFGSGTQLSVL.

This clonotype showed up many times. The V call is TRBV20-1, the J call TRBJ2-3, with 7 nucleotides matching TRBD2. CDR1 and CDR2 (germline): DFQATT, SNEGSKA (reference sequence). This CDR3 has 17 amino acids. The J segment lost 0 bases and the V segment lost 3 bases, leaving 12 bases of the junction unmatched. In DNA, the CDR3 is TGCAGTGCTAGGGGGAGAGGGACTACCTATAGCACAGATACGCAGTATTTT. It yields the protein CSARGRGTTYSTDTQYF.

The rearrangement uses TRBV5-1 and TRBJ1-2; D not resolved. The CDR3 runs 14 residues. Trimming stripped 0 bases from V and 14 bases from J, with 20 bases between. The germline CDR1 and CDR2 sequences are SGHRS and YFSETQ. The DNA for the CDR3 is TGCGCCAGCAGCTTGGCCGCAGGCCCCATGGATGTGACCTTC. It specifies CASSLAAGPMDVTF.

This clonotype was seen many times. The chain joins TRBV28 to TRBJ2-7, with D possibly being TRBD2 (5 bases). This CDR3 comprises 14 residues. The V end was cut by 5 bases, the J end by 4 bases, with 15 bases between. Per the germline V gene, CDR1 is MDHEN and CDR2 is SYDVKM. The CDR3 loop is CASSGAFSGYEQYF. The CDR3 DNA sequence: TGTGCCAGCAGTGGCGCCTTTTCGGGGTACGAGCAGTACTTC.

This clonotype has at least ten counts. V is TRBV28 and J is TRBJ2-7; D not resolved. This CDR3 is built from 12 residues. V gave up 1 base and J gave up 3 bases, with 4 bases separating them. Germline V gene sequence: CDR1 MDHEN, CDR2 SYDVKM. The CDR3 DNA is TGTGCCAGCAGTTTATATAGCTACGAGCAGTACTTC. Its protein product is CASSLYSYEQYF.

In its sample, this clonotype was seen many times. The chain employs TRBV12-3 or TRBV12-4 and TRBJ2-1; 12 positions agree with TRBD2. This CDR3 is 17 amino acids long. With V trimmed by 1 base and J by 7 bases, 8 bases remained unmatched. The CDR3 DNA sequence: TGTGCCAGCAGTTTAGGATATCTAGCGGGAGGGCCAAATGAGCAGTTCTTC. Translated: CASSLGYLAGGPNEQFF.

This clonotype was picked up many times. The rearrangement joins TRBV28 to TRBJ2-7; D perhaps matches TRBD1 (7 bases). Trimming left V 3 bases short and J 4 bases short, with 13 bases between. Looked up from germline, CDR1 is MDHEN and CDR2 is SYDVKM. The length of the CDR3 is 14 residues. The CDR3 sequence: CASSFPRGTYEQYF. In nucleotides, the CDR3 is TGTGCCAGCAGTTTTCCCAGGGGGACTTACGAGCAGTACTTC.

There are many counts of this clonotype. V usage is TRBV7-2 and J usage is TRBJ2-7; weak D call: TRBD1 (5 bases). Germline values: CDR1 SGHTA, CDR2 FQGNSA. V was trimmed by 1 base and J by 2 bases, leaving 9 bases between them. This CDR3 has 14 amino acids. The CDR3 DNA follows: TGTGCCAGCAGCTTAGGCCGACAGACCTACGAGCAGTACTTC. Protein product: CASSLGRQTYEQYF.

In the case of this clonotype: No DNA is shown, since the ends of the CDR3 on it are uncertain; the CDR3 is the one TCRdb lists. J is TRBJ2-7 and V is TRBV5-1; TRBD1, as called in the table, went unchecked against the DNA. The CDR3 spans 22 amino acids, including both terminal residues. Germline V CDR1 and CDR2: SGHRS, YFSETQ. CDR3 residues: CASSFYICSANPGGTQLYEQYF.

With respect to this clonotype: The junction departs from germline at one end; a sequencing error may be responsible. The V call is TRBV4-1, the J call TRBJ1-2; tentatively, D is TRBD1 (5 bases). The CDR3 has 15 amino acids. CDR1 and CDR2 (germline): MGHRA, YSYEKL. The CDR3 here is CASSQHSRQPRVYTF. DNA for the CDR3: TGTGCCAGCAGCCAGCACTCGAGACAGCCTCGTGTCTACACCTTC.

This clonotype has ten or more counts. The rearrangement uses TRBV6-5 and TRBJ2-7; 7 positions match TRBD2. J gave up 4 bases and V 0 bases, and 6 bases lay outside the gene matches. The germline V gene encodes CDR1 MNHEY and CDR2 SVGAGI. The CDR3 contains 15 residues. The CDR3 DNA reads TGTGCCAGCAGTTACTCGACTTGGGGGGGGTACGAGCAGTACTTC. This translates into CASSYSTWGGYEQYF.

This clonotype was counted at least ten times. The chain employs TRBV28 and TRBJ2-7, with 8 bases that match TRBD2. The V and J ends lost 5 bases and 6 bases, in that order; junction bases with no gene match: 3. CDR3 size: 12 residues. Germline CDR1 MDHEN, CDR2 SYDVKM. The CDR3 coding sequence is TGTGCCAGCAGTAGCGCGGGGGGCGAGCAGTACTTC. It specifies CASSSAGGEQYF.

The sample holds many counts of this clonotype. The chain recombines TRBV12-3 or TRBV12-4 with TRBJ2-5; D not certain. V lost 2 bases and J 4 bases, leaving 2 bases between the germline ends. The CDR3 consists of 11 residues. CDR3 sequence: CASSLSETQYF. The CDR3 DNA sequence: TGTGCCAGCAGTTTATCAGAGACCCAGTACTTC.

In its sample, this clonotype was seen many times. This chain joins TRBV14 and TRBJ2-3; 10 bases map to TRBD1. CDR1 SGHDN and CDR2 FVKESK come from the germline V gene. The V gene end was trimmed by 2 bases and the J gene end by 4 bases; junction bases not matched to a gene: 9. CDR3 length equals 17 residues. The CDR3 protein is CASSQIARDRGADTQYF. The CDR3 DNA follows: TGTGCCAGCAGCCAAATCGCGAGGGACAGGGGCGCAGATACGCAGTATTTT.

This clonotype was seen just once. The junction differs from germline at one of its ends, possibly a read error. The chain employs TRBV6-1 and TRBJ1-1; unclear D gene. The CDR3 runs to 12 residues. Looked up from germline, CDR1 is MNHNS and CDR2 is SASEGT. The CDR3 nucleotides read TGTGCCAGCAGGTTGTTCTGGACTGAAGCTTTATTT. It codes for CASRLFWTEALF.

There are many counts of this clonotype. V usage is TRBV6-2 or TRBV6-3 and J usage is TRBJ1-2; D is undetermined. Germline V CDR1 and CDR2: MNHEY, SVGEGT. This CDR3 contains 13 residues. The V and J ends lost 2 bases and 8 bases respectively, with 12 bases between them. CDR3 region: CASSYLPGRGYTF. In nucleotides, the CDR3 is TGTGCCAGCAGTTACCTCCCGGGTAGAGGCTACACCTTC.

In this sample, this clonotype turned up many times. The chain couples TRBV12-3 or TRBV12-4 to TRBJ2-1, with 9 bases that match TRBD2. The CDR3 spans 15 residues. The V segment lost 1 base and the J segment 6 bases; nucleotides outside the gene matches: 4. CDR3 bases: TGTGCCAGCAGTTTAGGACTAGCGGAACCCAATGAGCAGTTCTTC. This encodes CASSLGLAEPNEQFF.

This clonotype was found many times. The V gene is TRBV12-5, the J gene TRBJ2-3; 7 bases map to TRBD1. The CDR3 extends over 14 amino acids. The germline V gene has CDR1 LGHNT and CDR2 FRNRAP. The J segment lost 1 base and the V segment lost 2 bases, leaving 0 bases of the junction unmatched. The CDR3 bases are TGTGCTAGTGGTTTGCAGGGGGGCACAGATACGCAGTATTTT. It specifies CASGLQGGTDTQYF.

Within the sample, this clonotype is medium-sized. This sequence joins TRBV2 and TRBJ2-2; maybe TRBD1 (7 bases). The CDR3 spans 15 residues. Germline V gene lookup returns CDR1 SNHLY and CDR2 FYNNEI. The germline V and J ends were trimmed by 4 bases and 1 base, with 10 bases remaining between them. The CDR3, as DNA: TGTGCCAGCAGTGGACAGGGAGGGAACACCGGGGAGCTGTTTTTT. This sequence encodes CASSGQGGNTGELFF.

This clonotype was detected ten times or more. The rearrangement uses TRBV25-1 and TRBJ1-6; D remains unclear. Trimming removed 2 bases from V and 0 bases from J, with 11 bases in between. Looked up from germline, CDR1 is MGHDK and CDR2 is SYGVNS. The CDR3 covers 17 residues. CDR3 sequence reads: CASSESKGSSYNSPLHF. As DNA, the CDR3 is TGTGCCAGCAGTGAAAGTAAGGGAAGCTCCTATAATTCACCCCTCCACTTT.

This clonotype showed up many times. The chain joins TRBV7-9 to TRBJ1-3, with 8 positions matching TRBD1. Trimming cost V 5 bases and J 1 base; bases outside gene matches: 13. CDR3 length: 18 amino acids. CDR1 and CDR2 from the germline V gene are SEHNR and FQNEAQ (reference sequence). CDR3 sequence: CASSAGQGRAFSGNTIYF. CDR3 sequence (DNA): TGTGCCAGCAGCGCCGGACAGGGACGGGCGTTTTCTGGAAACACCATATATTTT.